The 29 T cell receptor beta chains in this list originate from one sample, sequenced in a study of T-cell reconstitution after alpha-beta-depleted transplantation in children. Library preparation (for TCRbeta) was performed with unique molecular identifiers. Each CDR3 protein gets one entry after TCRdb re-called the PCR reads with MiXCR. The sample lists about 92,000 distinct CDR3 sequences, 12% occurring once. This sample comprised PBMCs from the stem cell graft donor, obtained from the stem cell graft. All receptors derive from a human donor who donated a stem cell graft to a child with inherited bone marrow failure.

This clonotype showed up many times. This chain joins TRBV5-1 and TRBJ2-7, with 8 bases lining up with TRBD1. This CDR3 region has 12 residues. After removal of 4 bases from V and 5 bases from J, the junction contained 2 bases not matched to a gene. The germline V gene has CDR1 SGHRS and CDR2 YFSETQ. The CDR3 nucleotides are TGCGCCAGCAGCGCGACAGGGGACGAGCAGTACTTC. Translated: CASSATGDEQYF. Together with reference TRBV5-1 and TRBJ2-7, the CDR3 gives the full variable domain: KAGVTQTPRYLIKTRGQQVTLSCSPISGHRSVSWYQQTPGQGLQFLFEYFSETQRNKGNFPGRFSGRQFSNSRSEMNVSTLELGDSALYLCASSATGDEQYFGPGTRLTVT.

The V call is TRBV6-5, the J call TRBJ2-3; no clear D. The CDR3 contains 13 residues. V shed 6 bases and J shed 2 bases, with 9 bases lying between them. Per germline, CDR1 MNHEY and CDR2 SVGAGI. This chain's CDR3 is CASRSRPTDTQYF. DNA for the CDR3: TGTGCCAGCAGGTCACGGCCCACAGATACGCAGTATTTT.

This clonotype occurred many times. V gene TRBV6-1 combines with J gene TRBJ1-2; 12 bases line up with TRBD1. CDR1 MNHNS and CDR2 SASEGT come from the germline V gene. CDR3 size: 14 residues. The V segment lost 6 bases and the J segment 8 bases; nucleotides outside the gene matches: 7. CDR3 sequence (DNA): TGTGCCAGCAGAGAAACCGGGACAGGGGGCGGCTACACCTTC. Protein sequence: CASRETGTGGGYTF.

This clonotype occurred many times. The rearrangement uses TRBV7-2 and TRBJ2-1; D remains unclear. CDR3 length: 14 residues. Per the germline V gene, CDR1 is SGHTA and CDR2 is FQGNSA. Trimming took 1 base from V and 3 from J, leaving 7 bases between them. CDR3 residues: CASSLGPFYNEQFF. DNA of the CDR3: TGTGCCAGCAGCTTAGGGCCCTTCTACAATGAGCAGTTCTTC.

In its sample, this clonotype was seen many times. The CDR3 is CASSVFRDKPTGELFF. CDR3 nucleotide sequence: TGTGCCAGCAGTGTCTTCCGGGACAAACCCACCGGGGAGCTGTTTTTT. The chain uses TRBV2 and TRBJ2-2, with D possibly matching TRBD1 (6 bases). CDR3 size: 16 residues. Germline assignment: CDR1 SNHLY and CDR2 FYNNEI. Trimming cost V 4 bases and J 4 bases, with 16 bases left between them.

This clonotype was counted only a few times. CDR3 region: CASSLGGPDEQYF. The DNA of the CDR3 is TGCGCCAGCAGCTTGGGGGGCCCCGACGAGCAGTACTTC. The V call is TRBV5-1, the J call TRBJ2-7; the D gene is possibly TRBD1 (5 bases). V was pared by 0 bases and J by 5 bases, with 9 bases between. The CDR3 consists of 13 residues. Germline-derived CDR1 and CDR2 are SGHRS and YFSETQ.

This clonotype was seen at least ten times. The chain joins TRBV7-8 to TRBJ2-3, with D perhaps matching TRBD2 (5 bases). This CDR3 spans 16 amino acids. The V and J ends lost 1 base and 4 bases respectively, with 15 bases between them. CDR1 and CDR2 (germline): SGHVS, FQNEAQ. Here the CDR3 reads CASSLVPLRASDTQYF. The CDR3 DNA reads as TGTGCCAGCAGCTTAGTTCCCCTGAGGGCGTCAGATACGCAGTATTTT.

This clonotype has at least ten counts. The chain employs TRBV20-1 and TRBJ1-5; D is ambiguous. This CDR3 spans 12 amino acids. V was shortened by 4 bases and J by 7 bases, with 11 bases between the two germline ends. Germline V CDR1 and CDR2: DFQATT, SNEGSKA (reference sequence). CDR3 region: CSATPGFQPQHF. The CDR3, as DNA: TGCAGTGCTACCCCCGGGTTCCAGCCCCAGCATTTT.

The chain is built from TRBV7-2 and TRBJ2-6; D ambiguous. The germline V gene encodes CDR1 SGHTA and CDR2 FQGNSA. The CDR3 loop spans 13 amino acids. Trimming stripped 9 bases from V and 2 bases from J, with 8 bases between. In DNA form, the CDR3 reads TGTGCCAGTTGGGTGGCTGGGGCCAACGTCCTGACTTTC. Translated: CASWVAGANVLTF.

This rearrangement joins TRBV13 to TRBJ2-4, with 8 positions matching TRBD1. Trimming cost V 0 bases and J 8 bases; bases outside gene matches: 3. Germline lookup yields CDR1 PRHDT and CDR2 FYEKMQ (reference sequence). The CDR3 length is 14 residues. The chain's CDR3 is CASSLGGQADIQYF. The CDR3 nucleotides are TGTGCCAGCAGCTTAGGGGGACAGGCTGACATTCAGTACTTC.

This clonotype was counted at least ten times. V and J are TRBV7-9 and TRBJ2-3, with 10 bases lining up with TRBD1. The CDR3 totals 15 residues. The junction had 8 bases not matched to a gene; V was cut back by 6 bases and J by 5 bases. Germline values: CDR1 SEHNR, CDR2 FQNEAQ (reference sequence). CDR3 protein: CASSRGTGERDTQYF. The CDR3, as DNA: TGTGCCAGCAGTCGAGGGACAGGGGAGAGAGATACGCAGTATTTT.

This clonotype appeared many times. The CDR3 is CASSLASGAPYNEQFF. In DNA, the CDR3 is TGTGCCAGCAGCTTAGCTTCAGGGGCTCCCTACAATGAGCAGTTCTTC. This rearrangement joins TRBV7-9 to TRBJ2-1; the D gene is possibly TRBD1 (6 bases). The ends were cut back, 0 bases at V and 2 bases at J, with 11 bases in the middle. There are 16 residues in the CDR3. From germline, CDR1 is SEHNR and CDR2 FQNEAQ (reference sequence).

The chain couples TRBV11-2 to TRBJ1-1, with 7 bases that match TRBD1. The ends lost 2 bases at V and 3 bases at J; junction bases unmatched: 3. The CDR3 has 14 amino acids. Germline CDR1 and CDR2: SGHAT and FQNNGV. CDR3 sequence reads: CASSLQGVHTEAFF. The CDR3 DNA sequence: TGTGCCAGCAGCTTACAGGGGGTCCACACTGAAGCTTTCTTT.

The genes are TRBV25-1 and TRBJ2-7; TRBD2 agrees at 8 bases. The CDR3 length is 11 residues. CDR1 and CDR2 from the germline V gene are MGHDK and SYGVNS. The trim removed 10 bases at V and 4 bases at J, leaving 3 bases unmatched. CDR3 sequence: CATGRDYEQYF. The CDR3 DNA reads TGTGCCACCGGGAGGGATTACGAGCAGTACTTC.

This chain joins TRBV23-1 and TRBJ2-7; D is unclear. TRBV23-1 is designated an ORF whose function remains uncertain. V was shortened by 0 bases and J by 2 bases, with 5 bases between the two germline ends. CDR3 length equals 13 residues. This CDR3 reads CASSQSSTYEQYF. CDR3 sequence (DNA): TGCGCCAGCAGTCAATCGAGCACCTACGAGCAGTACTTC.

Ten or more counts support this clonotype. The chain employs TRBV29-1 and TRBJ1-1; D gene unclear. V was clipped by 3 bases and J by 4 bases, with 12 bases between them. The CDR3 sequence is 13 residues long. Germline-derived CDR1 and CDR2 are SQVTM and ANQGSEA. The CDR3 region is CSVEGMISTEAFF. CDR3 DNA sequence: TGCAGCGTTGAGGGGATGATTAGCACTGAAGCTTTCTTT.

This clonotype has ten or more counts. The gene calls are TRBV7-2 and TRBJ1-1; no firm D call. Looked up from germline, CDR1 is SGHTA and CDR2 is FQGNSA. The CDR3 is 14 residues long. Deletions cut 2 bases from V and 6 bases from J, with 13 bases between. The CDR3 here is CASSLPSLIPEAFF. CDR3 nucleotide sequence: TGTGCCAGCAGCTTACCCTCTCTAATCCCTGAAGCTTTCTTT. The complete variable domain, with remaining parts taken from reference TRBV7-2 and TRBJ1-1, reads GAGVSQSPSNKVTEKGKDVELRCDPISGHTALYWYRQSLGQGLEFLIYFQGNSAPDKSGLPSDRFSAERTGGSVSTLTIQRTQQEDSAVYLCASSLPSLIPEAFFGQGTRLTVV.

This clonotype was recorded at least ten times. The CDR3 DNA follows: TGTGCCTGGATCGGGGACAGCCCCTACGAGCAGTACTTC. It translates to CAWIGDSPYEQYF. The chain has TRBV30 and TRBJ2-7; 7 positions agree with TRBD1. The ends lost 4 bases at V and 2 bases at J; junction bases unmatched: 5. The CDR3 has 13 residues. The germline V gene encodes CDR1 GTSNPN and CDR2 SVGIG (reference sequence).

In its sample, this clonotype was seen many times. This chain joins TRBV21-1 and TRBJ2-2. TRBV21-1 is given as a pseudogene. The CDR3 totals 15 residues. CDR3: CASSPQDPNTGELFF. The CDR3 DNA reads TGTGCCAGCAGCCCCCAGGATCCGAACACCGGGGAGCTGTTTTTT.

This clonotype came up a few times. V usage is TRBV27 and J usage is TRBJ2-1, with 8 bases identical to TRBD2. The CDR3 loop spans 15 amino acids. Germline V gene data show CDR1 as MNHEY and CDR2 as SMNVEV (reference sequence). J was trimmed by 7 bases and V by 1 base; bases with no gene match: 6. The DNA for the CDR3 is TGTGCCAGCAGTTTATTCGGGAGGGCCAGGAATGAGCAGTTCTTC. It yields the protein CASSLFGRARNEQFF.

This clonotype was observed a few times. The CDR3 coding sequence is TGTGCCAGCAGCCTGGGACAGGGGCTCTCCTACGAGCAGTACTTC. Translating it yields CASSLGQGLSYEQYF. The chain joins TRBV7-6 to TRBJ2-7, with 10 bases matching TRBD1. This CDR3 spans 15 amino acids. Trimming cost V 5 bases and J 0 bases; bases outside gene matches: 4. Germline V gene lookup returns CDR1 SGHVS and CDR2 FNYEAQ.

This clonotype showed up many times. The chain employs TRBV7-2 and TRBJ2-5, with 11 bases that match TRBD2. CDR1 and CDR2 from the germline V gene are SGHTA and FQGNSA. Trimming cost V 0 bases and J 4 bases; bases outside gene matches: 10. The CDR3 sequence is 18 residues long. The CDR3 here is CASSLALGSGRVRETQYF. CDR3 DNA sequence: TGTGCCAGCAGCTTAGCGCTCGGTAGCGGGAGGGTCCGAGAGACCCAGTACTTC.

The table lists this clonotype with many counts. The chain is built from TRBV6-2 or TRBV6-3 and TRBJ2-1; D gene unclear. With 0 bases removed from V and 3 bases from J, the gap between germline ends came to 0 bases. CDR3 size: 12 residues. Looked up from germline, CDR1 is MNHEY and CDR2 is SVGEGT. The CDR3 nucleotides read TGTGCCAGCAGTTACTCCTACAATGAGCAGTTCTTC. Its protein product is CASSYSYNEQFF.

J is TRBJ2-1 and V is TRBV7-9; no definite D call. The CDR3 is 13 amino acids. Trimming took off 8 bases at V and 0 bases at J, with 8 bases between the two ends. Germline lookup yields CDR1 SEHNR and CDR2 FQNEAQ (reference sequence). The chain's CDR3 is CASGRSSYNEQFF. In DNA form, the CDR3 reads TGTGCCAGCGGGCGGAGCTCCTACAATGAGCAGTTCTTC. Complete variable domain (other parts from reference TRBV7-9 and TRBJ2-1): DTGVSQNPRHKITKRGQNVTFRCDPISEHNRLYWYRQTLGQGPEFLTYFQNEAQLEKSRLLSDRFSAERPKGSFSTLEIQRTEQGDSAMYLCASGRSSYNEQFFGPGTRLTVL.

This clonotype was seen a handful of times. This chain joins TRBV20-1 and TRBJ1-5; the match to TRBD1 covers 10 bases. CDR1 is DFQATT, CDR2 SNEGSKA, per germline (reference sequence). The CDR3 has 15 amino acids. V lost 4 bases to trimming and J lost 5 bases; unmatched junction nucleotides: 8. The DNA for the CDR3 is TGCAGTGCTACGATAGAAGGACAGGGGGATCAGCCCCAGCATTTT. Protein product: CSATIEGQGDQPQHF.

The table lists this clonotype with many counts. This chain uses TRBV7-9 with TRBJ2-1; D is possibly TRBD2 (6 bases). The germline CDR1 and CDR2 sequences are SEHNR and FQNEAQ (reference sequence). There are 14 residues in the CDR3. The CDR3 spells CAEVGGSLYNEQFF. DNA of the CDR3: TGTGCTGAGGTCGGGGGTAGCCTATACAATGAGCAGTTCTTC.

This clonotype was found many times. CDR3 residues: CATRPTGDHAYNEQFF. The CDR3 DNA follows: TGTGCCACCAGGCCGACGGGAGACCATGCCTACAATGAGCAGTTCTTC. V gene TRBV24-1 combines with J gene TRBJ2-1; tentative D call: TRBD2 (6 bases). The CDR3 has 16 amino acids. The ends were cut back, 7 bases at V and 2 bases at J, with 17 bases in the middle. Looked up from germline, CDR1 is KGHDR and CDR2 is SFDVKD.

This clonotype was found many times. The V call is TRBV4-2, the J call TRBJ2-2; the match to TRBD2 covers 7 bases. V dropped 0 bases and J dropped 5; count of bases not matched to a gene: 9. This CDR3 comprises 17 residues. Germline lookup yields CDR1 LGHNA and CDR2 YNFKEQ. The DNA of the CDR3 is TGTGCCAGCAGCCAAGAGATTCTAGCGGCAGGAACCGGGGAGCTGTTTTTT. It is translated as CASSQEILAAGTGELFF.

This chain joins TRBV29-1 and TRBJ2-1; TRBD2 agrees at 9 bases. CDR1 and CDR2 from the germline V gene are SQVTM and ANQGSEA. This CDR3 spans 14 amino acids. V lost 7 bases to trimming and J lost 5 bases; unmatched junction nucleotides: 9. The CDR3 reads CSARGGEINNEQFF. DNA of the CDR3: TGCAGCGCGCGGGGGGGCGAAATTAACAATGAGCAGTTCTTC.